This T cell receptor beta chain was sequenced in a study of shared clonotypes between healthy human individuals. Here immunoSEQ multiplex PCR was the method, and the copy in TCRdb shows in-frame clones only, minus some. The table lists 2 million to 2.5 million clones, 80% to 95% of them singletons. On this clone: The antigen is not known.

Study-level results: Generation probability values for non-shared clonotypes were lower than those for clonotypes shared by all four donors.

The sequence came from a man in his late teens or twenties in good health. Some clones in this sample may be carry-over from other donors' samples. Sequenced input: naive CD4+ T cells from PBMCs. Subset noted: CD45RA+ positively selected.

CDR3 in amino acids: CASSRWAVGPYEQYF. The CDR3 nucleotides read TGTGCCAGCAGCCGTTGGGCCGTGGGGCCTTACGAGCAGTACTTC. The rearrangement links TRBV5-6 to TRBJ2-7; TRBD1 might be the D (5 bases). The V end was cut by 4 bases, the J end by 4 bases, with 18 bases between. The CDR3 is made up of 15 amino acids. Germline CDR1 is SGHDT and CDR2 is YYEEEE. The full variable domain, completed using reference TRBV5-6 and TRBJ2-7, is DAGVTQSPTHLIKTRGQQVTLRCSPKSGHDTVSWYQQALGQGPQFIFQYYEEEERQRGNFPDRFSGHQFPNYSSELNVNALLLGDSALYLCASSRWAVGPYEQYFGPGTRLTVT.